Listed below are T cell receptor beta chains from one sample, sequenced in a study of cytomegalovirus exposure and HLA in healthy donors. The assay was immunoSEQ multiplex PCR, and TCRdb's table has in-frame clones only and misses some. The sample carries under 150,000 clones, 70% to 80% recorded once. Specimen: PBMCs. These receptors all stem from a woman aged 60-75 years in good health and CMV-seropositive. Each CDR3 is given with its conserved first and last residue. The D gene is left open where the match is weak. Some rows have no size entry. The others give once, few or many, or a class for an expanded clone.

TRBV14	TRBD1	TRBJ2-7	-	CASSHGQGGYEQYF	TGTGCCAGCAGTCACGGACAGGGTGGATACGAGCAGTACTTC
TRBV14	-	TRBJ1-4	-	CASSPLEGGSEKLFF	TGTGCCAGCAGCCCCTTGGAGGGCGGGAGTGAAAAACTGTTTTTT
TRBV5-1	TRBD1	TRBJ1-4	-	CASSLSGTGGEKLFF	TGCGCCAGCAGCTTAAGCGGGACAGGGGGTGAAAAACTGTTTTTT
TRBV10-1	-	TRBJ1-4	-	CASSESTAGNEKLFF	TGCGCCAGCAGTGAGTCGACGGCAGGGAATGAAAAACTGTTTTTT
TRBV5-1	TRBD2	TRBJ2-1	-	CASSPGLAESSYNEQFF	TGCGCCAGCAGCCCAGGACTAGCGGAGAGCTCCTACAATGAGCAGTTCTTC
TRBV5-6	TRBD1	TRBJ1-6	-	CASSLDRGLDNSPLHF	TGTGCCAGCAGCTTAGACAGGGGGCTCGATAATTCACCCCTCCACTTT
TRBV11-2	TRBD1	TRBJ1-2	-	CASSYRDRRNGYTF	TGTGCCAGCAGTTACAGGGACAGGCGTAATGGCTACACCTTC
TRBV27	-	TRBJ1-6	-	CASSFLVRESYNSPLHF	TGTGCCAGCAGTTTTTTAGTCCGGGAATCCTATAATTCACCCCTCCACTTT
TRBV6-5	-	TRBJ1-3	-	CASSNSGNTIYF	TGTGCCAGCAGCAACTCTGGAAACACCATATATTTT
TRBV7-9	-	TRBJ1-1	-	CSVRGGQDTEAFF	TGTTCCGTCCGGGGGGGGCAGGACACTGAAGCTTTCTTT
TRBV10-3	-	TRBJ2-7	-	CAISRDRVNEQYF	TGTGCCATCAGCCGGGATAGGGTGAACGAGCAGTACTTC
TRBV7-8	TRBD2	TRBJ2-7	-	CASTKGEGGYNEQYF	TGTGCCAGCACCAAGGGAGAGGGAGGGTATAACGAGCAGTACTTC
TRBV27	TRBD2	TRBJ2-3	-	CASSLGGWGTDTQYF	TGTGCCAGCAGTTTGGGGGGGTGGGGCACAGATACGCAGTATTTT
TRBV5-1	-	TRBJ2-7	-	CASSTTQVGEQYF	TGCGCCAGCAGCACTACACAGGTCGGCGAGCAGTACTTC
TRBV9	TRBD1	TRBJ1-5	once	CASSVLGGDQPQHF	TGTGCCAGCAGCGTATTAGGGGGCGATCAGCCCCAGCATTTT
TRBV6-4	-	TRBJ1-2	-	CASSDTPDYGYTF	TGTGCCAGCAGTGACACGCCTGACTACGGCTACACCTTC
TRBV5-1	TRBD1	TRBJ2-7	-	CASSLEGQASYEQYF	TGCGCCAGCAGCTTGGAGGGACAGGCATCCTACGAGCAGTACTTC
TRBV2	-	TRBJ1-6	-	CASSREGSYNSPLHF	TGTGCCAGCAGCAGGGAGGGATCCTATAATTCACCCCTCCACTTT
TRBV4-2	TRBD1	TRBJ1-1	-	CASSQDLTGGTEAFF	TGTGCCAGCAGCCAAGATCTTACAGGGGGGACTGAAGCTTTCTTT
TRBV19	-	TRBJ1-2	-	CASSRERYGYTF	TGTGCCAGTAGTCGGGAGCGCTATGGCTACACCTTC
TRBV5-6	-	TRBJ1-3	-	CASSSDSSSGNTIYF	TGTGCCAGCAGCTCTGACTCGAGCTCTGGAAACACCATATATTTT
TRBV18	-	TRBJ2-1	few	CASSPVPGSSYNEQFF	TGTGCCAGCTCTCCCGTCCCGGGGAGCTCCTACAATGAGCAGTTCTTC
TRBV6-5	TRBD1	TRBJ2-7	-	CASSYSAGQGAEQYF	TGTGCCAGCAGTTACTCGGCCGGACAGGGAGCCGAGCAGTACTTC
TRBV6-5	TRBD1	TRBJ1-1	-	CASSGPKTGSAFF	TGTGCCAGCAGTGGCCCGAAGACAGGGAGCGCTTTCTTT
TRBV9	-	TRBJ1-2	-	CASSVGQEGYTF	TGTGCCAGCAGCGTAGGTCAGGAAGGCTACACCTTC
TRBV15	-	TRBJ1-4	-	CATSRALSSTNEKLFF	TGTGCCACCAGCAGAGCCCTATCGTCAACTAATGAAAAACTGTTTTTT
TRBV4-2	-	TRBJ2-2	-	CASSPLDGDTGELFF	TGTGCCAGCAGCCCACTGGACGGGGACACCGGGGAGCTGTTTTTT
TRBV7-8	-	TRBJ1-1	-	CASSLRREKGTEAFF	TGTGCCAGCAGCCTGCGGAGGGAAAAAGGAACTGAAGCTTTCTTT
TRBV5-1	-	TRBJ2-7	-	CASSFGSGGQYF	TGCGCCAGCAGCTTCGGATCTGGCGGGCAGTACTTC
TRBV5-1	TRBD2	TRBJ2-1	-	CASSSLAGGPDEQFF	TGCGCCAGCAGCTCCCTAGCGGGGGGGCCGGATGAGCAGTTCTTC
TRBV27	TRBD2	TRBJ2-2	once	CASRRPLAGGWVGELFF	TGTGCCAGCCGAAGACCTCTAGCGGGGGGGTGGGTCGGGGAGCTGTTTTTT
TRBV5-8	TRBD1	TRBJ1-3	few	CASSFPGQGNTIYF	TGTGCCAGCAGCTTCCCGGGACAGGGAAACACCATATATTTT
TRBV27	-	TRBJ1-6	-	CASSLFLFDSYSPLHF	TGTGCCAGCAGTTTATTTCTTTTTGACAGTTACTCACCCCTCCACTTT
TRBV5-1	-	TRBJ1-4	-	CASSLKGSRGNYEKLFF	TGCGCCAGCAGCTTGAAGGGGTCCCGAGGAAACTATGAAAAACTGTTTTTT
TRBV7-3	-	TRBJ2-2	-	CASSLDGIPGELFF	TGTGCCAGCAGCTTAGACGGGATCCCCGGGGAGCTGTTTTTT
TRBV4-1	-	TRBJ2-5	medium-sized	CASSAELGAETQYF	TGCGCCAGCAGCGCCGAGTTAGGGGCGGAGACCCAGTACTTC
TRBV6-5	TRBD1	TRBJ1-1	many	CASSYGTGWNTEAFF	TGTGCCAGCAGTTACGGGACAGGGTGGAACACTGAAGCTTTCTTT
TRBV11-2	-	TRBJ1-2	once	CASSALPRGNYGYTF	TGTGCCAGCAGCGCCTTACCACGGGGGAACTATGGCTACACCTTC
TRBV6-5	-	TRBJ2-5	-	CASSSPGARGETQYF	TGTGCCAGCAGTTCCCCAGGGGCCCGGGGAGAGACCCAGTACTTC
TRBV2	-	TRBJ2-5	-	CASSEGGPRETQYF	TGTGCCAGCAGTGAAGGGGGCCCCCGGGAGACCCAGTACTTC
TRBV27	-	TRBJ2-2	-	CASSWDSTGDYTGELFF	TGTGCCAGCAGTTGGGACTCCACGGGGGACTACACCGGGGAGCTGTTTTTT
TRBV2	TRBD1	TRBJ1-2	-	CASSGGTGWDGYTF	TGTGCCAGCAGTGGCGGGACAGGGTGGGATGGCTACACCTTC
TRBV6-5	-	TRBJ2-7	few	CASTYGQGYEQYF	TGTGCCAGCACCTACGGGCAGGGCTACGAGCAGTACTTC
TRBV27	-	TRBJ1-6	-	CASSGGANSPLHF	TGTGCCAGCAGCGGGGGTGCGAATTCACCCCTCCACTTT
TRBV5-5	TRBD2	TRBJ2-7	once	CASTPRGGDYYEQYF	TGTGCCAGCACCCCCCGGGGAGGGGACTACTACGAGCAGTACTTC
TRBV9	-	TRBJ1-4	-	CASSAAGGEKLFF	TGTGCCAGCAGCGCCGCGGGCGGTGAAAAACTGTTTTTT
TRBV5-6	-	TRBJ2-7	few	CASSFRVYEQYF	TGTGCCAGCAGCTTTCGGGTCTACGAGCAGTACTTC
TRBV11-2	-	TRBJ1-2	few	CASSLDRSNYGYTF	TGTGCCAGCAGCTTAGACAGATCTAACTATGGCTACACCTTC
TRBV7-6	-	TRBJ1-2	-	CASSPGTGGYGYTF	TGTGCCAGCAGCCCGGGGACCGGGGGCTATGGCTACACCTTC
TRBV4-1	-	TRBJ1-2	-	CASSQVTYGYTF	TGCGCCAGCAGCCAAGTCACATATGGCTACACCTTC
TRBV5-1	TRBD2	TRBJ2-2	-	CASSRTAYRGENANTGELFF	TGCGCCAGCAGCCGGACCGCCTATCGGGGGGAAAACGCGAACACCGGGGAGCTGTTTTTT
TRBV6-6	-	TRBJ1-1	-	CAIEMGPWDTEAFF	TGTGCCATCGAAATGGGGCCGTGGGACACTGAAGCTTTCTTT
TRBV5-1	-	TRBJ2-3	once	CASSVDVRNTDTQYF	TGCGCCAGCAGCGTGGACGTGAGGAACACAGATACGCAGTATTTT
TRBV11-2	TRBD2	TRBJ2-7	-	CASSLDRRGAQTTDYEQYF	TGTGCCAGCAGCTTAGATCGGCGGGGGGCTCAAACGACAGACTACGAGCAGTACTTC